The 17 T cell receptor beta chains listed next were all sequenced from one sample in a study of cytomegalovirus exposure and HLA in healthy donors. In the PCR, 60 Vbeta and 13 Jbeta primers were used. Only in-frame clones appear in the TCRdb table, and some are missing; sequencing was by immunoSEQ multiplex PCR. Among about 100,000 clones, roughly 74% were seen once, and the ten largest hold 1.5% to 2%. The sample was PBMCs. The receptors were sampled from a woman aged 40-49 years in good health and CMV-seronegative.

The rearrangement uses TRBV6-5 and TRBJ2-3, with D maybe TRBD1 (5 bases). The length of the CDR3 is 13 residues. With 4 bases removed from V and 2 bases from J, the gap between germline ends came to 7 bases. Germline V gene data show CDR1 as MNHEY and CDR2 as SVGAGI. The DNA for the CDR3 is TGTGCCAGCAGTTCAGGGTTCACAGATACGCAGTATTTT. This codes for CASSSGFTDTQYF.

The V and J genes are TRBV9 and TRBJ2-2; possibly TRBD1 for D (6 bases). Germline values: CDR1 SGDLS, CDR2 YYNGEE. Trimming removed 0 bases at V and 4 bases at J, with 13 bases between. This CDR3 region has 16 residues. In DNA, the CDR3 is TGTGCCAGCAGCGTAGTGGGTTTAGGGGGCACCGGGGAGCTGTTTTTT. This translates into CASSVVGLGGTGELFF.

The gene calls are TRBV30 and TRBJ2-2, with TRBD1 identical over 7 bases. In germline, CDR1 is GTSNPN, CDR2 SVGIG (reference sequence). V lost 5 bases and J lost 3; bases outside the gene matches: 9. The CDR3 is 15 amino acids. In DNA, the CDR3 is TGTGCCTGGGGTGGAGGACAGGTGGACACCGGGGAGCTGTTTTTT. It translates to CAWGGGQVDTGELFF.

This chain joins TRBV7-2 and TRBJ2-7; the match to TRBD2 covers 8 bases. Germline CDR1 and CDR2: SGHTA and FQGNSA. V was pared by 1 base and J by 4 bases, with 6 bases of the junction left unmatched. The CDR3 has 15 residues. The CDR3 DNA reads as TGTGCCAGCAGCTTAGAGGGCGGGGGGCCGTACGAGCAGTACTTC. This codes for CASSLEGGGPYEQYF.

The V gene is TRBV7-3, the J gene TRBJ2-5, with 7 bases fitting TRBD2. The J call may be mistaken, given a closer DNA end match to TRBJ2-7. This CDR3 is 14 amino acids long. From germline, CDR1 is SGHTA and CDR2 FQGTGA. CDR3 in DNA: TGTGCCAGCAGCTTAACTAGCGGGTCTTACGAGCAGTACTTC. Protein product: CASSLTSGSYEQYF.

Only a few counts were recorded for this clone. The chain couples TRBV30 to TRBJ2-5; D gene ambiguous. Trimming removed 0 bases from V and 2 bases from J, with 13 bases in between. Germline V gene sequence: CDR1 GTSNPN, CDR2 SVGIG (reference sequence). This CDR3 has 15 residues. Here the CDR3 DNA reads TGTGCCTGGAGTGTAACCGGAGTTGTACAAGAGACCCAGTACTTC. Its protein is CAWSVTGVVQETQYF.

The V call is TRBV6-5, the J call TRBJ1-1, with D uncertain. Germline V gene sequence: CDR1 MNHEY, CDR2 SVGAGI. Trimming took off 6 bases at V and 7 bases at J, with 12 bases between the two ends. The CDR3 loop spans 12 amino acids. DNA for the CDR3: TGTGCCAGCAGGAGCCCTGAGGGTGAAGCTTTCTTT. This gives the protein CASRSPEGEAFF.

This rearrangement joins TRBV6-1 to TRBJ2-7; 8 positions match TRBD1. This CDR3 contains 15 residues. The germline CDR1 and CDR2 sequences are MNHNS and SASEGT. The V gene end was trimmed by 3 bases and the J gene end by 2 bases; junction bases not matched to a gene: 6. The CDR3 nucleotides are TGTGCCAGCAGTGACGTGGGACAGGTGACCTACGAGCAGTACTTC. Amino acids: CASSDVGQVTYEQYF.

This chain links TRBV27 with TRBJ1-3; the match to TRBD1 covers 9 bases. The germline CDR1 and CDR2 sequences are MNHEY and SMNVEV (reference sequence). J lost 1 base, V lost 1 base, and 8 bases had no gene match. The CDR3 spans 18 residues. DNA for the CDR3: TGTGCCAGCAGTTTATTCGGTTCGGACAGGGGATCTGGAAACACCATATATTTT. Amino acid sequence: CASSLFGSDRGSGNTIYF.

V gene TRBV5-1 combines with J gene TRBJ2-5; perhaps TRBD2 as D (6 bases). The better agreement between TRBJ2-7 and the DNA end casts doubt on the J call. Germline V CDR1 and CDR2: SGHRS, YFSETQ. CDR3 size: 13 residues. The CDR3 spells CASSLRGSYEQYF. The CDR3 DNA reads TGCGCCAGCAGCTTGCGGGGGTCCTACGAGCAGTACTTC.

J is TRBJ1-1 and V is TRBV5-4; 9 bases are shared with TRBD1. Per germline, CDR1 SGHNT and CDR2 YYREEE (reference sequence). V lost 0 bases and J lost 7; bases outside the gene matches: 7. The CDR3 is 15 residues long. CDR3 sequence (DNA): TGTGCCAGCAGCTTGGCGGGACAGGGTTTGATTGAAGCTTTCTTT. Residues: CASSLAGQGLIEAFF.

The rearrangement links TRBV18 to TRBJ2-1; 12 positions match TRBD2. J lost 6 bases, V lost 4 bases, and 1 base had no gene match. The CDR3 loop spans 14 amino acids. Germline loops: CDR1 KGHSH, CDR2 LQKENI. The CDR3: CASSLGLAGNEQFF. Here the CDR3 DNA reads TGTGCCAGCTCACTGGGACTAGCGGGCAATGAGCAGTTCTTC. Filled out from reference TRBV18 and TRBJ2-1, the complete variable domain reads NAGVMQNPRHLVRRRGQEARLRCSPMKGHSHVYWYRQLPEEGLKFMVYLQKENIIDESGMPKERFSAEFPKEGPSILRIQQVVRGDSAAYFCASSLGLAGNEQFFGPGTRLTVL.

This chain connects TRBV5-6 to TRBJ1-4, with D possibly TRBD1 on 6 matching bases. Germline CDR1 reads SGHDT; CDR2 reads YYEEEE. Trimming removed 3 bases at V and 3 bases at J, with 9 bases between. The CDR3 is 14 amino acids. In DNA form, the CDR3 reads TGTGCCAGCAGCTCGCAGGGGCCTAATGAAAAACTGTTTTTT. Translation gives CASSSQGPNEKLFF.

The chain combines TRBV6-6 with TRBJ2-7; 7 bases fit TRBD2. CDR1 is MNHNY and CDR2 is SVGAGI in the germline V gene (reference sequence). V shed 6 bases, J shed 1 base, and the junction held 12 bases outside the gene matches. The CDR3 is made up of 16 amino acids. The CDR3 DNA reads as TGTGCCAGCAGCCCCCTTGGGGGGGGAATTTCCTACGAGCAGTACTTC. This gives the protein CASSPLGGGISYEQYF.

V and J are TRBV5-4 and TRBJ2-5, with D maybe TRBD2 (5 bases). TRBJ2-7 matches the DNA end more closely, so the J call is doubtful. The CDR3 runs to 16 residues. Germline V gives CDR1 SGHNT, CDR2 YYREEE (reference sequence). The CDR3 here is CASSQSTGVIGYEQYF. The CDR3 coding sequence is TGTGCCAGCAGCCAATCGACCGGGGTTATCGGGTACGAGCAGTACTTC.

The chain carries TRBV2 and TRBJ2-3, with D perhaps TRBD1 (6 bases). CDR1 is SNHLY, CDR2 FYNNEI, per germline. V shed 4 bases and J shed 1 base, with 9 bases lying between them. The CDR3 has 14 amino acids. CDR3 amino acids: CASSVGAGTDTQYF. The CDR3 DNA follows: TGTGCCAGCAGTGTGGGGGCTGGCACAGATACGCAGTATTTT. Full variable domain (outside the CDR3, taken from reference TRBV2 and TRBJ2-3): EPEVTQTPSHQVTQMGQEVILRCVPISNHLYFYWYRQILGQKVEFLVSFYNNEISEKSEIFDDQFSVERPDGSNFTLKIRSTKLEDSAMYFCASSVGAGTDTQYFGPGTRLTVL.

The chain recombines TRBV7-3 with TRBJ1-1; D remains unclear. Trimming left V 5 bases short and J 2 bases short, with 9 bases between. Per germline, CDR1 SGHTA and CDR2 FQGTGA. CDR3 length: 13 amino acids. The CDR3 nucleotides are TGTGCCAGCAGCGGCGGGCCCAACACTGAAGCTTTCTTT. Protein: CASSGGPNTEAFF.